Presented here are 12 T cell receptor beta chains from one specimen sequenced in a study of T cell responses to AZD1222 COVID-19 vaccine. Assay used: immunoSEQ multiplex PCR; TCRdb lists only in-frame clones, some missing. The data show 150,000 or so clones, 75% to 95% seen once. This sample comprised peripheral blood, obtained on day 0 of MenACWY control vaccination. The origin of the receptors is an adult in good health.

The rearrangement links TRBV6-5 to TRBJ1-2; no firm D call. There are 15 residues in the CDR3. The V end was cut by 6 bases, the J end by 0 bases, with 14 bases between. Germline CDR1 MNHEY, CDR2 SVGAGI. CDR3 nucleotide sequence: TGTGCCAGCAGGCGGGTCGGCGGCTCTAACTATGGCTACACCTTC. Translation gives CASRRVGGSNYGYTF.

V gene TRBV10-3 combines with J gene TRBJ1-1; a weak D match, TRBD1 (5 bases). Trimming shortened V by 7 bases and J by 5 bases, and 11 bases separated the two germline ends. This CDR3 contains 12 residues. Germline CDR1 reads ENHRY; CDR2 reads SYGVKD. DNA for the CDR3: TGTGCCATCAACACAGGTGGGACTGAAGCTTTCTTT. Protein product: CAINTGGTEAFF.

The chain couples TRBV19 to TRBJ1-2; D call uncertain. CDR1 LNHDA and CDR2 SQIVND come from the germline V gene (reference sequence). Trimming took off 10 bases at V and 8 bases at J, with 26 bases between the two ends. The CDR3 sequence is 15 residues long. CDR3 nucleotides: TGTGCCACCAAGAGGCCAGGACCCTCTCCGAGCGGCTACACCTTC. Amino acid sequence: CATKRPGPSPSGYTF. The whole variable domain, filled in from reference TRBV19 and TRBJ1-2, reads DGGITQSPKYLFRKEGQNVTLSCEQNLNHDAMYWYRQDPGQGLRLIYYSQIVNDFQKGDIAEGYSVSREKKESFPLTVTSAQKNPTAFYLCATKRPGPSPSGYTFGSGTRLTVV.

This sequence joins TRBV18 and TRBJ2-1, with TRBD2 identical over 10 bases. The ends lost 0 bases at V and 4 bases at J; junction bases unmatched: 3. This CDR3 has 16 amino acids. Germline CDR1 is KGHSH and CDR2 is LQKENI. Here the CDR3 reads CASSPPSGRAYNEQFF. The CDR3 bases are TGTGCCAGCTCACCACCGAGCGGGAGGGCATACAATGAGCAGTTCTTC.

The V and J genes are TRBV10-3 and TRBJ2-1; D ambiguous. V shed 2 bases and J shed 10 bases, with 9 bases lying between them. This CDR3 spans 12 amino acids. Germline loops: CDR1 ENHRY, CDR2 SYGVKD. CDR3 protein: CAISEGLGEQFF. The CDR3, as DNA: TGTGCCATCAGTGAGGGCTTGGGCGAGCAGTTCTTC.

The V gene is TRBV4-2, the J gene TRBJ1-2; TRBD1 is a possible D gene (5 bases). The CDR3 contains 13 residues. Germline V lookup: CDR1 LGHNA, CDR2 YNFKEQ. V gave up 4 bases and J gave up 7 bases, with 13 bases separating them. CDR3 in amino acids: CASSPIRGLGYTF. CDR3 coding DNA: TGTGCCAGCAGCCCAATCCGGGGACTTGGCTACACCTTC.

The chain combines TRBV29-1 with TRBJ1-4; D gene uncertain. The CDR3 contains 14 residues. V was trimmed by 5 bases and J by 0 bases, leaving 10 bases between them. CDR1 and CDR2 from the germline V gene are SQVTM and ANQGSEA. The CDR3 nucleotides read TGCAGCGTTCGAGCGGGCACAACTAATGAAAAACTGTTTTTT. It encodes CSVRAGTTNEKLFF.

The CDR3 loop reads CASSLKTGTGLLLNQPQHF. CDR3 sequence (DNA): TGTGCCAGCAGTTTAAAAACCGGGACAGGGCTACTTCTTAATCAGCCCCAGCATTTT. V and J are TRBV28 and TRBJ1-5, with 9 bases fitting TRBD1. V was clipped by 2 bases and J by 4 bases; unmatched bases: 15. The CDR3 contains 19 residues. Germline V CDR1 and CDR2: MDHEN, SYDVKM.

This clone was recorded once. J is TRBJ1-2 and V is TRBV7-9; D not resolved. Trimming stripped 1 base from V and 10 bases from J, with 7 bases between. Per germline, CDR1 SEHNR and CDR2 FQNEAQ (reference sequence). The CDR3 is made up of 11 amino acids. CDR3 in amino acids: CASSLGQFYTF. In nucleotides, the CDR3 is TGTGCCAGCAGCTTAGGGCAGTTCTACACCTTC. The full variable domain, completed using reference TRBV7-9 and TRBJ1-2, is DTGVSQNPRHKITKRGQNVTFRCDPISEHNRLYWYRQTLGQGPEFLTYFQNEAQLEKSRLLSDRFSAERPKGSFSTLEIQRTEQGDSAMYLCASSLGQFYTFGSGTRLTVV.

The rearrangement links TRBV4-1 to TRBJ2-3; D is ambiguous. Germline V gene data show CDR1 as MGHRA and CDR2 as YSYEKL. The CDR3 is made up of 15 amino acids. With 0 bases removed from V and 0 bases from J, the gap between germline ends came to 7 bases. The CDR3 DNA reads TGCGCCAGCAGCCAAGATGGCGAGAGCACAGATACGCAGTATTTT. The encoded protein is CASSQDGESTDTQYF.

The V and J genes are TRBV3-1 (or the pseudogene TRBV3-2) and TRBJ1-4, with a weak D call TRBD1 (6 bases). V dropped 1 base and J dropped 7 bases, with 28 bases sitting between them. Per germline, CDR1 LGHDT and CDR2 YNNKEL (reference sequence). The CDR3 length is 20 residues. The CDR3 loop reads CASSQVRFTGSDSVSEKLFF. DNA for the CDR3: TGTGCCAGCAGCCAAGTTCGGTTTACAGGGTCAGACTCAGTATCTGAAAAACTGTTTTTT.

As DNA, the CDR3 is TGTGCCAGCAGCCCAAACAGGGACTATGGCTACACCTTC. Protein sequence: CASSPNRDYGYTF. The genes are TRBV7-2 and TRBJ1-2; D possibly corresponds to TRBD1 (6 bases). Trimming removed 5 bases from V and 3 bases from J, with 10 bases in between. This CDR3 has 13 amino acids. The V gene's germline CDR1 is SGHTA and CDR2 FQGNSA. The whole variable domain, remainder taken from reference TRBV7-2 and TRBJ1-2, is GAGVSQSPSNKVTEKGKDVELRCDPISGHTALYWYRQSLGQGLEFLIYFQGNSAPDKSGLPSDRFSAERTGGSVSTLTIQRTQQEDSAVYLCASSPNRDYGYTFGSGTRLTVV.